This T cell receptor beta chain was recovered during a study of memory CD4+ T cells and cytomegalovirus serostatus. The sort gate was single viable CD3+CD4+CD8-CD45RO+ cells for memory CD4+ T cells. TCRdb's copy holds only in-frame clones and misses some; the assay was immunoSEQ multiplex PCR. The sample has 40,000 to 45,000 clones; over 65% are singletons. About this clone itself: Its antigen is still unknown.

Study conclusions and caveats: Each of 65 to 70 CMV-associated TCRbeta sequences occurred in one to five individuals.

Trimming at V came to 6 bases and at J to 5 bases, leaving 5 bases not matched to a gene. The germline gives CDR1 MDHEN, CDR2 SYDVKM. CDR3 length: 14 amino acids. The chain carries TRBV28 and TRBJ1-5; TRBD1 matches at 9 bases. This receptor was obtained from an adult in good health and CMV-seronegative. The specimen sequenced was memory CD4+ T cells from blood. CDR3 region: CASSMTGGYQPQHF. CDR3 bases: TGTGCCAGCAGCATGACAGGGGGTTATCAGCCCCAGCATTTT.